The 10 T cell receptor beta chains below come from one sample, sequenced in a study of glioma-infiltrating T cells after dendritic cell vaccination. The repertoire was sequenced with immunoSEQ multiplex PCR; TCRdb's copy has only in-frame clones and lacks some. The sample carries tens of thousands of clones, around 86% recorded once. Sample: blood, taken before dendritic cell vaccination. Every receptor here comes from a human donor with glioblastoma.

In this sample, this clone turned up a few times. The rearrangement links TRBV5-4 to TRBJ2-5; D is ambiguous. The V gene lost 7 bases and the J gene lost 1 base, with 17 bases spanning the gap. CDR1 is SGHNT and CDR2 is YYREEE in the germline V gene (reference sequence). This CDR3 has 15 residues. The CDR3 nucleotides read TGTGCCAGCCGGAGTCCGGTAATGGCCCAAGAGACCCAGTACTTC. Its protein is CASRSPVMAQETQYF.

The rearrangement joins TRBV28 to TRBJ2-2; a weak D match, TRBD1 (5 bases). The CDR3 runs to 15 residues. V lost 3 bases, J lost 4 bases, and 12 bases lay in between. The germline gives CDR1 MDHEN, CDR2 SYDVKM. The CDR3 reads CASSFHGRGTGELFF. CDR3 nucleotide sequence: TGTGCCAGCAGTTTCCATGGAAGGGGCACCGGGGAGCTGTTTTTT.

V gene TRBV13 combines with J gene TRBJ1-6; possible D gene TRBD1, 6 bases. V lost 1 base and J 4 bases, leaving 14 bases between the germline ends. The CDR3 sequence is 17 residues long. Germline V gene sequence: CDR1 PRHDT, CDR2 FYEKMQ (reference sequence). The CDR3 sequence is CASSLEGRGGYNSPLHF. In nucleotides, the CDR3 is TGTGCCAGCAGCTTAGAGGGGAGAGGGGGATATAATTCACCCCTCCACTTT.

This clone was counted between two and nine times. The chain has TRBV21-1 and TRBJ1-1. TRBV21-1 is designated a pseudogene. CDR3 length: 14 residues. CDR3 in DNA: TGTGCCAGCAGCAAAGGCGGGATAGCGACTGAAGCTTTCTTT. Translation: CASSKGGIATEAFF.

The sample holds a few counts of this clone. J is TRBJ2-5 and V is TRBV7-9; a weak D match, TRBD2 (5 bases). Looked up from germline, CDR1 is SEHNR and CDR2 is FQNEAQ (reference sequence). V dropped 3 bases and J dropped 4 bases, with 6 bases sitting between them. This CDR3 is 12 amino acids long. The CDR3 region is CASSFEGETQYF. The CDR3 DNA reads as TGTGCCAGCAGCTTTGAGGGAGAGACCCAGTACTTC.

This chain links TRBV20-1 with TRBJ2-7; no definite D call. The CDR3 extends over 11 amino acids. The germline gives CDR1 DFQATT, CDR2 SNEGSKA (reference sequence). Trimming stripped 3 bases from V and 6 bases from J, with 9 bases between. CDR3 nucleotide sequence: TGCAGTGCTAGCATTTTCGGCGAGCAGTACTTC. Translation gives CSASIFGEQYF.

The V call is TRBV7-9, the J call TRBJ1-2; 9 bases are shared with TRBD1. Germline loops: CDR1 SEHNR, CDR2 FQNEAQ (reference sequence). The V segment lost 1 base and the J segment 6 bases; nucleotides outside the gene matches: 3. The length of the CDR3 is 14 residues. CDR3 amino acids: CASSLEGTGHGYTF. The CDR3 bases are TGTGCCAGCAGCTTAGAAGGGACAGGGCATGGCTACACCTTC. The full variable domain, with the rest looked up from reference TRBV7-9 and TRBJ1-2, is DTGVSQNPRHKITKRGQNVTFRCDPISEHNRLYWYRQTLGQGPEFLTYFQNEAQLEKSRLLSDRFSAERPKGSFSTLEIQRTEQGDSAMYLCASSLEGTGHGYTFGSGTRLTVV.

CDR3 sequence reads: CASSPSLSEETQYF. The CDR3 nucleotides read TGCGCCAGCAGCCCGTCCCTATCCGAAGAGACCCAGTACTTC. The V call is TRBV4-1, the J call TRBJ2-5, with D unresolved. V shed 4 bases and J shed 3 bases, with 12 bases lying between them. From germline, CDR1 is MGHRA and CDR2 YSYEKL. This CDR3 is built from 14 residues.

The V gene is TRBV5-5, the J gene TRBJ2-2; 13 bases are shared with TRBD2. The CDR3 length is 16 residues. Germline-derived CDR1 and CDR2 are SGHKS and YYEKEE (reference sequence). Trimming cost V 5 bases and J 4 bases; bases outside gene matches: 5. CDR3 residues: CASRPGLAGLTGELFF. CDR3 sequence (DNA): TGTGCCAGCAGGCCGGGACTAGCGGGGCTCACCGGGGAGCTGTTTTTT.

This chain uses TRBV28 with TRBJ2-7; the D gene is possibly TRBD2 (5 bases). The V gene's germline CDR1 is MDHEN and CDR2 SYDVKM. The CDR3 loop spans 15 amino acids. Trimming took off 6 bases at V and 2 bases at J, with 17 bases between the two ends. The CDR3 nucleotides read TGTGCCAGCAGGTCGTTAGGGAGAGCTACCTACGAGCAGTACTTC. It encodes CASRSLGRATYEQYF.